The 24 T cell receptor beta chains reported below all come from one sample, sequenced in a study of T cells in Graves' hyperthyroidism and ophthalmopathy. RNA transcripts gave rise to amplified TCR beta CDR3 regions. Using the HTBI primer set, a first-round RT-PCR was run on the TCR CDR3. TCRdb recomputed calls from the multiplex PCR reads with MiXCR, one row per CDR3 protein. The sample lists approximately 400,000 distinct CDR3 sequences; roughly 25% were seen once. The material sequenced was blood. These receptors were collected from a man between 45 and 60 years old with Graves' hyperthyroidism.

This clonotype was seen only once. A clone one base away is much larger, so this may be a read error. As the CDR3 is not closed by the conserved phenylalanine or tryptophan, this likely results from a read error. The chain combines TRBV6-2 or TRBV6-3 with TRBJ1-1; a possible D gene is TRBD1 (6 bases). The V end lost 6 bases, the J end lost 5 bases, and 10 bases lay between the germline ends. The germline V gene encodes CDR1 MNHEY and CDR2 SVGEGT. This CDR3 comprises 12 residues. The CDR3 protein is CASRQQGTEAFL. In DNA, the CDR3 is TGTGCCAGCAGACAACAGGGAACTGAAGCTTTCTTG.

The chain couples TRBV19 to TRBJ2-3, with D possibly being TRBD1 or TRBD2 (5 bases each). Germline V gives CDR1 LNHDA, CDR2 SQIVND (reference sequence). The CDR3 totals 14 residues. Deletions cut 7 bases from V and 2 bases from J, with 13 bases between. The CDR3 reads CASNTWGPTDTQYF. The CDR3 nucleotides are TGTGCCAGTAATACGTGGGGACCCACAGATACGCAGTATTTT. Using reference TRBV19 and TRBJ2-3 for the parts outside the CDR3, the full variable domain is DGGITQSPKYLFRKEGQNVTLSCEQNLNHDAMYWYRQDPGQGLRLIYYSQIVNDFQKGDIAEGYSVSREKKESFPLTVTSAQKNPTAFYLCASNTWGPTDTQYFGPGTRLTVL.

This clonotype was observed a few times. This sequence joins TRBV3-1 and TRBJ2-7; D is undetermined. CDR1 LGHDT and CDR2 YNNKEL come from the germline V gene (reference sequence). Trimming took off 6 bases at V and 2 bases at J, with 14 bases between the two ends. This CDR3 region has 14 residues. For the CDR3, the DNA is TGTGCCAGCAGTAAGGGTGGGAACGCCTACGAGCAGTACTTC. Protein sequence: CASSKGGNAYEQYF.

The J gene is TRBJ1-6, the V gene TRBV6-5; no clear D gene. The CDR3 is 20 residues long. Germline CDR1 reads MNHEY; CDR2 reads SVGAGI. Trimming cost V 0 bases and J 5 bases, with 23 bases left between them. DNA for the CDR3: TGTGCCAGCAGTTACTCGTATAGTCTTTTGTCGCAATCGGATAATTCACCCCTCCACTTT. Translated, it gives CASSYSYSLLSQSDNSPLHF.

The chain employs TRBV7-2 and TRBJ2-3; weak D call: TRBD1 (5 bases). Deletions cut 4 bases from V and 10 bases from J, with 27 bases between. This CDR3 has 17 amino acids. Germline assignment: CDR1 SGHTA and CDR2 FQGNSA. The CDR3 DNA sequence: TGTGCCAGCAGCTCTACCCCCAGCATGATGGGGCCCAGCGCGCAGTATTTT. Translation: CASSSTPSMMGPSAQYF.

Many counts were recorded for this clonotype. The chain couples TRBV11-2 to TRBJ2-3; D gene ambiguous. Germline values: CDR1 SGHAT, CDR2 FQNNGV. Trimming took off 0 bases at V and 9 bases at J, with 10 bases between the two ends. CDR3 length equals 13 residues. The CDR3 loop is CASSLEGPSTQYF. DNA for the CDR3: TGTGCCAGCAGCTTAGAAGGGCCCAGCACGCAGTATTTT. Together with reference TRBV11-2 and TRBJ2-3, the CDR3 gives the full variable domain: EAGVAQSPRYKIIEKRQSVAFWCNPISGHATLYWYQQILGQGPKLLIQFQNNGVVDDSQLPKDRFSAERLKGVDSTLKIQPAKLEDSAVYLCASSLEGPSTQYFGPGTRLTVL.

This clonotype was seen only a few times. This rearrangement joins TRBV5-1 to TRBJ2-2, with D uncertain. V lost 0 bases to trimming and J lost 0 bases, with 6 bases between them. Per the germline V gene, CDR1 is SGHRS and CDR2 is YFSETQ. The CDR3 is made up of 15 amino acids. CDR3 amino acids: CASSLARTNTGELFF. For the CDR3, the DNA is TGCGCCAGCAGCTTGGCCAGGACGAACACCGGGGAGCTGTTTTTT.

This clonotype was counted only a few times. The V and J genes are TRBV24-1 and TRBJ2-2, with D maybe TRBD1 (6 bases). CDR1 KGHDR and CDR2 SFDVKD come from the germline V gene. CDR3 length: 14 amino acids. Between the trimmed V and J ends, which lost 2 bases and 5 bases, there was a span of 8 bases. CDR3 nucleotides: TGTGCCACCAGTGATTACAGGGTTACCGGGGAGCTGTTTTTT. This gives the protein CATSDYRVTGELFF.

A few counts support this clonotype. V usage is TRBV3-1 and J usage is TRBJ2-6; 10 bases align to TRBD2. CDR1 and CDR2 (germline): LGHDT, YNNKEL (reference sequence). CDR3 size: 19 residues. J was trimmed by 3 bases and V by 0 bases; bases with no gene match: 8. The CDR3 nucleotides read TGTGCCAGCAGCCAAGAGTCGAGCGGGAGGGGACTTGGGGCCAACGTCCTGACTTTC. This sequence encodes CASSQESSGRGLGANVLTF.

V and J are TRBV7-3 and TRBJ2-4, with D possibly matching TRBD2 (5 bases). Per the germline V gene, CDR1 is SGHTA and CDR2 is FQGTGA. The CDR3 totals 15 residues. Trimming cost V 3 bases and J 7 bases, with 16 bases left between them. The CDR3 coding sequence is TGTGCCAGCAGCTTCCTGGGAGACTGCCCCAACATTCAGTACTTC. It yields the protein CASSFLGDCPNIQYF.

The rearrangement uses TRBV29-1 and TRBJ2-3; D perhaps matches TRBD2 (7 bases). With 7 bases removed from V and 4 bases from J, the gap between germline ends came to 12 bases. The CDR3 is 12 residues long. Germline CDR1 reads SQVTM; CDR2 reads ANQGSEA. The CDR3 loop is CSGTGRADTQYF. DNA of the CDR3: TGCAGCGGCACAGGGAGGGCAGATACGCAGTATTTT.

This clonotype was observed a few times. The chain joins TRBV12-3 or TRBV12-4 to TRBJ2-2; 13 bases fit TRBD2. V shed 7 bases and J 2 bases; nucleotides not matched to a gene: 10. CDR3 length equals 18 residues. The CDR3, as DNA: TGTGCCAGCAAACTTGGGACTAGCGGGACCTATAACACCGGGGAGCTGTTTTTT. It translates to CASKLGTSGTYNTGELFF.

The V call is TRBV9, the J call TRBJ1-1; 8 nucleotides line up with TRBD1. The trim removed 5 bases at V and 7 bases at J, leaving 7 bases unmatched. Germline V gene data show CDR1 as SGDLS and CDR2 as YYNGEE. The CDR3 loop spans 13 amino acids. CDR3 nucleotide sequence: TGTGCCAGCAGAACCGGGACAGGAGGTGAAGCTTTCTTT. Encoded protein: CASRTGTGGEAFF.

This clonotype has a handful of counts. V and J are TRBV6-2 or TRBV6-3 and TRBJ2-6; a possible D gene is TRBD1 (5 bases). The CDR3 covers 17 residues. V gave up 2 bases and J gave up 2 bases, with 13 bases separating them. Germline V gives CDR1 MNHEY, CDR2 SVGEGT. The CDR3 loop is CASSYATLGAGANVLTF. CDR3 DNA sequence: TGTGCCAGCAGTTACGCGACCCTAGGGGCTGGGGCCAACGTCCTGACTTTC.

This chain connects TRBV20-1 to TRBJ1-5; 7 nucleotides line up with TRBD1. CDR3 length equals 13 residues. Germline V lookup: CDR1 DFQATT, CDR2 SNEGSKA (reference sequence). The V segment lost 6 bases and the J segment 5 bases; nucleotides outside the gene matches: 7. Written as DNA, the CDR3 is TGCAGTGCCAAGGGGGCTTCCGATCAGCCCCAGCATTTT. Its protein product is CSAKGASDQPQHF.

There are a few counts of this clonotype. The J gene is TRBJ2-5, the V gene TRBV5-1; 10 bases align to TRBD2. The CDR3 has 16 residues. CDR1 and CDR2 from the germline V gene are SGHRS and YFSETQ. Trimming cost V 1 base and J 2 bases; bases outside gene matches: 5. CDR3 amino acids: CASSLNLAGDQETQYF. The CDR3 nucleotides are TGCGCCAGCAGCTTGAATCTAGCGGGAGATCAAGAGACCCAGTACTTC.

This clonotype was detected a few times. The chain recombines TRBV6-1 with TRBJ2-5; 9 bases are a match to TRBD2. Germline V CDR1 and CDR2: MNHNS, SASEGT. V was pared by 7 bases and J by 4 bases, with 10 bases of the junction left unmatched. This CDR3 region has 15 residues. This CDR3 is CASMVWLAGRETQYF. The CDR3 DNA sequence: TGTGCCAGCATGGTTTGGCTAGCGGGACGAGAGACCCAGTACTTC.

J is TRBJ2-7 and V is TRBV5-4; no firm D call. V was clipped by 0 bases and J by 6 bases, with 7 bases between them. This CDR3 has 12 residues. Germline CDR1 reads SGHNT; CDR2 reads YYREEE (reference sequence). CDR3 bases: TGTGCCAGCAGCTTGGCCGTGGGCGAGCAGTACTTC. It yields the protein CASSLAVGEQYF.

This chain links TRBV6-1 with TRBJ2-1; D tentatively reads TRBD1 or TRBD2 (7 bases each). Trimming pared 4 bases from V and 6 bases from J, leaving 19 bases between. The CDR3 totals 16 residues. CDR1 and CDR2 from the germline V gene are MNHNS and SASEGT. Here the CDR3 DNA reads TGTGCCAGCAGTGCCCCCATTGGCAGGGGGGGCAATGAGCAGTTCTTC. It encodes CASSAPIGRGGNEQFF.

This clonotype was seen a few times. This rearrangement joins TRBV28 to TRBJ2-7, with TRBD2 matching 9 bases. CDR3 length: 12 residues. CDR1 and CDR2 from the germline V gene are MDHEN and SYDVKM. Unmatched junction bases numbered 3, after V lost 5 bases and J lost 7 bases. The CDR3 bases are TGTGCCAGCAGTCTGACTAGCGGAGAGCAGTACTTC. Encoded protein: CASSLTSGEQYF.

This clonotype came up many times. The chain recombines TRBV6-1 with TRBJ1-5, with 7 bases identical to TRBD1. This CDR3 region has 14 residues. Germline CDR1 is MNHNS and CDR2 is SASEGT. J gave up 0 bases and V 7 bases, and 3 bases lay outside the gene matches. CDR3 protein: CASTGTDSNQPQHF. The CDR3, as DNA: TGTGCCAGCACGGGGACAGATAGCAATCAGCCCCAGCATTTT.

This clonotype was seen at least ten times. The J gene is TRBJ2-7, the V gene TRBV7-6; possible D gene TRBD2, 6 bases. Germline CDR1 reads SGHVS; CDR2 reads FNYEAQ. The CDR3 has 13 residues. Trimming stripped 5 bases from V and 3 bases from J, with 11 bases between. The CDR3 is CASSRGKDYEQYF. As DNA, the CDR3 is TGTGCCAGCAGCCGGGGGAAGGACTACGAGCAGTACTTC.

The table lists this clonotype with many counts. V and J are TRBV2 and TRBJ1-5, with a weak D call TRBD1 (5 bases). V lost 7 bases, J lost 5 bases, and 15 bases lay in between. CDR1 SNHLY and CDR2 FYNNEI come from the germline V gene. The CDR3 has 14 amino acids. CDR3 sequence (DNA): TGTGCCAGCACCCGCGGGACGCGGGATCAGCCCCAGCATTTT. Residues: CASTRGTRDQPQHF. Supplemented by reference TRBV2 and TRBJ1-5, the full variable domain reads EPEVTQTPSHQVTQMGQEVILRCVPISNHLYFYWYRQILGQKVEFLVSFYNNEISEKSEIFDDQFSVERPDGSNFTLKIRSTKLEDSAMYFCASTRGTRDQPQHFGDGTRLSIL.

This clonotype turned up a few times. The gene calls are TRBV25-1 and TRBJ1-2; unclear D gene. This CDR3 is 13 amino acids long. Between the trimmed V and J ends, which lost 3 bases and 8 bases, there was a span of 13 bases. Per germline, CDR1 MGHDK and CDR2 SYGVNS. CDR3 loop: CASSEVAMAGYTF. The CDR3 DNA follows: TGTGCCAGCAGTGAGGTTGCTATGGCGGGCTACACCTTC.